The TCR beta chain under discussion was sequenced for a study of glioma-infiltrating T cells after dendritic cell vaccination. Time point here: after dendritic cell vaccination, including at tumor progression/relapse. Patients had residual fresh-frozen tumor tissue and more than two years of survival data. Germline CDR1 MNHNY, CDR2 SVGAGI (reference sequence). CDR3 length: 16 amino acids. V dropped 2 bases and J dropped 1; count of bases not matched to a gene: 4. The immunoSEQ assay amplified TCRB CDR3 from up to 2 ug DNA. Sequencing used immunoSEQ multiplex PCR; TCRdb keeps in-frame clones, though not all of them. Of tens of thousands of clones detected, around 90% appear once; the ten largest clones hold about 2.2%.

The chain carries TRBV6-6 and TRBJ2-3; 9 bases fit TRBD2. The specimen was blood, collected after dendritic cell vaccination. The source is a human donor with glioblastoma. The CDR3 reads CASSYGSSGGTDTQYF. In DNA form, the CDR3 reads TGTGCCAGCAGTTACGGGTCTAGCGGGGGCACAGATACGCAGTATTTT.